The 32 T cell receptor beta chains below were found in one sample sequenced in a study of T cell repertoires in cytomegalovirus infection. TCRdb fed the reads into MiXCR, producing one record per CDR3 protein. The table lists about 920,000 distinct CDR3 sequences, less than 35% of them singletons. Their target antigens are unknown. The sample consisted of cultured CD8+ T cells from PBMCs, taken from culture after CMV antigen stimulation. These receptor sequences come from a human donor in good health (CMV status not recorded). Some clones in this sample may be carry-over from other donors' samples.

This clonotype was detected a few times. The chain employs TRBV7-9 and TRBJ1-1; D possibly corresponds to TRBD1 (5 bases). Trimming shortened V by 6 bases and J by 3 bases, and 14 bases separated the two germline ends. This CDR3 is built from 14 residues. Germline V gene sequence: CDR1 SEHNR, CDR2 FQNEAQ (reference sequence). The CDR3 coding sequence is TGTGCCAGCAGAGCGCAGGGAGGTCACACTGAAGCTTTCTTT. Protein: CASRAQGGHTEAFF.

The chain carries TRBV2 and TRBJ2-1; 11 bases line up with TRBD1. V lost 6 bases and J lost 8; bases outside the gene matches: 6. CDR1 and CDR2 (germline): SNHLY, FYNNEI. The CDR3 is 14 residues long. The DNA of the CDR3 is TGTGCCAGCAGGGACAGGACAGGGGGCCATGAGCAGTTCTTC. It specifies CASRDRTGGHEQFF.

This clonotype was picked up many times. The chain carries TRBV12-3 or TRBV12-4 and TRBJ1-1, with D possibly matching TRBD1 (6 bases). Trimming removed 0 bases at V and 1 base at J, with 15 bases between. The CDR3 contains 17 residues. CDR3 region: CASSLALLEGGNTEAFF. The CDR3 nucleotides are TGTGCCAGCAGTTTAGCGCTACTGGAGGGGGGGAACACTGAAGCTTTCTTT.

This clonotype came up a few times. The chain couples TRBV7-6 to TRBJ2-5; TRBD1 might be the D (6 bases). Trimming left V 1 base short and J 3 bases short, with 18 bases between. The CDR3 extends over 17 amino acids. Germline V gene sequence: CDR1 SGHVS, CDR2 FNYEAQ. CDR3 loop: CASSLEEDSHKKETQYF. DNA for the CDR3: TGTGCCAGCAGCTTAGAAGAGGACAGTCACAAAAAAGAGACCCAGTACTTC.

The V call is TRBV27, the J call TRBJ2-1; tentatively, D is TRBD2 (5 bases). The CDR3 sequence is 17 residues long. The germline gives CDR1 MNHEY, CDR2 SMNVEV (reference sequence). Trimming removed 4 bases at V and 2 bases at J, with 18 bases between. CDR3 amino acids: CASSSGSSGMTYNEQFF. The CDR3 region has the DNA TGTGCCAGCAGTTCGGGAAGTTCCGGGATGACCTACAATGAGCAGTTCTTC.

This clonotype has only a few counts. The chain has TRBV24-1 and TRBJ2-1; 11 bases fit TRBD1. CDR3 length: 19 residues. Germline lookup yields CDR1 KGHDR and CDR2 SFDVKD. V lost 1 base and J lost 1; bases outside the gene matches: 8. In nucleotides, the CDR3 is TGTGCCACCAGTGATTTCGAAGGACAGGGGGCTTTGTCCTACAATGAGCAGTTCTTC. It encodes CATSDFEGQGALSYNEQFF.

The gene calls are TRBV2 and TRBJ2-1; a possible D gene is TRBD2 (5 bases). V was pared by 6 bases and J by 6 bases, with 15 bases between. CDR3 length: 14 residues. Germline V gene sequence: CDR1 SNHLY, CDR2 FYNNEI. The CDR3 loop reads CASSPGPEGNEQFF. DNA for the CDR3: TGTGCCAGCAGCCCCGGGCCAGAGGGCAATGAGCAGTTCTTC. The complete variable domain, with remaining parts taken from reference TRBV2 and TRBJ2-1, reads EPEVTQTPSHQVTQMGQEVILRCVPISNHLYFYWYRQILGQKVEFLVSFYNNEISEKSEIFDDQFSVERPDGSNFTLKIRSTKLEDSAMYFCASSPGPEGNEQFFGPGTRLTVL.

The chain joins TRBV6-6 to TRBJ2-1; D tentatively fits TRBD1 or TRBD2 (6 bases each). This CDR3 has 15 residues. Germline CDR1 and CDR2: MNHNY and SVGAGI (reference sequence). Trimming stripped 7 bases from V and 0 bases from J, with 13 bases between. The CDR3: CASTKEGVSYNEQFF. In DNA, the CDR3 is TGTGCCAGCACCAAGGAGGGGGTCTCCTACAATGAGCAGTTCTTC.

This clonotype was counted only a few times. Written as DNA, the CDR3 is TGCGCCAGCAGCGAAGGGGACAGGGGCCACCAAGAGACCCAGTACTTC. Protein product: CASSEGDRGHQETQYF. The chain has TRBV5-1 and TRBJ2-5; 10 bases match TRBD1. V was clipped by 4 bases and J by 0 bases; unmatched bases: 6. CDR3 length equals 16 residues. CDR1 SGHRS and CDR2 YFSETQ come from the germline V gene.

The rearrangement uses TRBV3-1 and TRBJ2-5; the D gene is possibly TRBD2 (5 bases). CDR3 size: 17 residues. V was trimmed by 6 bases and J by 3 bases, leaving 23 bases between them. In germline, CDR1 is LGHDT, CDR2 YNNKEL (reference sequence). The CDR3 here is CASSPSLFKALEETQYF. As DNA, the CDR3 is TGTGCCAGCAGTCCCTCCCTATTCAAGGCACTAGAAGAGACCCAGTACTTC.

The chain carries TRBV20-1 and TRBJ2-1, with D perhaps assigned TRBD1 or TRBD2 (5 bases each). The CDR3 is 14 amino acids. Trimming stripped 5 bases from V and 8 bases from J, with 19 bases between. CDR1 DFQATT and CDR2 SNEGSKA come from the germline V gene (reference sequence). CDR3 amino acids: CSAPGRLGLHEQFF. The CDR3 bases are TGCAGTGCTCCGGGACGCCTGGGGTTGCATGAGCAGTTCTTC.

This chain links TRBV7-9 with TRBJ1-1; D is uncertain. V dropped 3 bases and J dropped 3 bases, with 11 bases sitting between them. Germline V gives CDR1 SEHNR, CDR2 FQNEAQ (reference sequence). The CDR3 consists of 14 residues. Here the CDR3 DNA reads TGTGCCAGCAGCTTGGGCAGAGAGTACACTGAAGCTTTCTTT. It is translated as CASSLGREYTEAFF. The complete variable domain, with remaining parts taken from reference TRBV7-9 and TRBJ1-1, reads DTGVSQNPRHKITKRGQNVTFRCDPISEHNRLYWYRQTLGQGPEFLTYFQNEAQLEKSRLLSDRFSAERPKGSFSTLEIQRTEQGDSAMYLCASSLGREYTEAFFGQGTRLTVV.

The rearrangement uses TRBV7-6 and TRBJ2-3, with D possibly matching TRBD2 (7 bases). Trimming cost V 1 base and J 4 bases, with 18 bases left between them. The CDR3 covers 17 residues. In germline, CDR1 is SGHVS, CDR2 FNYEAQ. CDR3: CASSLEGWGGQSDTQYF. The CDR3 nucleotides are TGTGCCAGCAGCTTAGAAGGTTGGGGGGGCCAATCAGATACGCAGTATTTT.

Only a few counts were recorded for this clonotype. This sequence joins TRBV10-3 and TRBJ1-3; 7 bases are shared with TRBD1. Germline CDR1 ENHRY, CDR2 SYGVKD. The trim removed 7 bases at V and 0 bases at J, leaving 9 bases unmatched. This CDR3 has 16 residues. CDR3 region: CAITPDRDGSGNTIYF. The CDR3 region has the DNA TGTGCCATCACCCCCGACAGGGATGGCTCTGGAAACACCATATATTTT.

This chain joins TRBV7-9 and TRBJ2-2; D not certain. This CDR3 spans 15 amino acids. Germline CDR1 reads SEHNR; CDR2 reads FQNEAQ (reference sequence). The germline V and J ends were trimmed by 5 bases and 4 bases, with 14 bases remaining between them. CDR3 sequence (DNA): TGTGCCAGCAGCCTCCACTCGGGCAGCACCGGGGAGCTGTTTTTT. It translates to CASSLHSGSTGELFF.

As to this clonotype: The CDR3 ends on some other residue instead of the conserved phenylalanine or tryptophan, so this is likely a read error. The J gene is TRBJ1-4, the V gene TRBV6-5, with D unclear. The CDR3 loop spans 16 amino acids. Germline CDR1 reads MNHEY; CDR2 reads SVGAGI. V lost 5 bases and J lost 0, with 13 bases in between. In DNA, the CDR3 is TGTGCCAGCAGTGAAACTCAAGCTGCAACTAATGAAAAACTGTTTTCT. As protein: CASSETQAATNEKLFS.

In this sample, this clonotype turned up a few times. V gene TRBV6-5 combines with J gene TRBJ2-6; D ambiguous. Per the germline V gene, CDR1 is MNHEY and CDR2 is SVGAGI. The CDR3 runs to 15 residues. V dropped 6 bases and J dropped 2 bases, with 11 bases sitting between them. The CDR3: CASSTGLAGANVLTF. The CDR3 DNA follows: TGTGCCAGCAGCACCGGGCTCGCTGGGGCCAACGTCCTGACTTTC.

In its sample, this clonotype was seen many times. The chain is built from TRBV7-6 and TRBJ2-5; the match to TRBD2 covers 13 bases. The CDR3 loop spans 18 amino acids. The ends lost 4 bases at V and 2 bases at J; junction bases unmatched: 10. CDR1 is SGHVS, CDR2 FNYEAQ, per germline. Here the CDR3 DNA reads TGTGCCAGCAGCTCCGGACTAGCGGGGGCCGGGATTCAAGAGACCCAGTACTTC. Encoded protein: CASSSGLAGAGIQETQYF. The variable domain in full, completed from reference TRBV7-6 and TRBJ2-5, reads GAGVSQSPRYKVTKRGQDVALRCDPISGHVSLYWYRQALGQGPEFLTYFNYEAQQDKSGLPNDRFSAERPEGSISTLTIQRTEQRDSAMYRCASSSGLAGAGIQETQYFGPGTRLLVL.

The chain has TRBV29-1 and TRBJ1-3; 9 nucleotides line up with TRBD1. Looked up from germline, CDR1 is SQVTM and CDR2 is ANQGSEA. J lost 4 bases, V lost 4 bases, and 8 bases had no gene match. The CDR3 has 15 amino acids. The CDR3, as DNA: TGCAGCGTTGGGGGACAGGGCCGAGCAGGAAACACCATATATTTT. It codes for CSVGGQGRAGNTIYF. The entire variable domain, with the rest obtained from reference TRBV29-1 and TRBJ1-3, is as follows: SAVISQKPSRDICQRGTSLTIQCQVDSQVTMMFWYRQQPGQSLTLIATANQGSEATYESGFVIDKFPISRPNLTFSTLTVSNMSPEDSSIYLCSVGGQGRAGNTIYFGEGSWLTVV.

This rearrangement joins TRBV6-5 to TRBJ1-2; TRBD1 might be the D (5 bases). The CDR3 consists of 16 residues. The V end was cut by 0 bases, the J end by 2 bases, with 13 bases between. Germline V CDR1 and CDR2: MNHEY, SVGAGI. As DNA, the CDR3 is TGTGCCAGCAGTTACTCAACCGGGACCTACAACTATGGCTACACCTTC. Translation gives CASSYSTGTYNYGYTF.

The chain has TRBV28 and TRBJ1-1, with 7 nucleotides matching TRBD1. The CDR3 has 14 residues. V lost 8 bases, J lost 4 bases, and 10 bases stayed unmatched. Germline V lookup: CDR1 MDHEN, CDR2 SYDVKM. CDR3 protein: CASVIQGLGTEAFF. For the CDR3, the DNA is TGTGCCAGCGTTATACAGGGGTTGGGCACTGAAGCTTTCTTT.

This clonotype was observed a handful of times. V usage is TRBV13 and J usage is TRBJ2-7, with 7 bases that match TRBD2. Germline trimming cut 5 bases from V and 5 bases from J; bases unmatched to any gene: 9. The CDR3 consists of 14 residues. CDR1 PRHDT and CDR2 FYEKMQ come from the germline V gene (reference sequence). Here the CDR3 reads CASSPQGGADEQYF. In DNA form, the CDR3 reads TGTGCCAGCAGCCCTCAGGGAGGGGCCGACGAGCAGTACTTC.

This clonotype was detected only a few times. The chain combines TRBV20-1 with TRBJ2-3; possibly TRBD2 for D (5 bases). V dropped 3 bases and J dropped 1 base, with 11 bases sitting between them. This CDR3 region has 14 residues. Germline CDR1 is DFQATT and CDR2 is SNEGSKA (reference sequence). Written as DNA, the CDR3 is TGCAGTGCTAGTGAGCGGTATCGCACAGATACGCAGTATTTT. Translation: CSASERYRTDTQYF.

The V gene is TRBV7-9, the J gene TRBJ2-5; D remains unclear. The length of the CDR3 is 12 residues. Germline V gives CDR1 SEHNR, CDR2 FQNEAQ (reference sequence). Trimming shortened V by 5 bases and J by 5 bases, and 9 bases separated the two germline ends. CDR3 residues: CASSNKIETQYF. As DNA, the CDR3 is TGTGCCAGCAGCAATAAGATTGAGACCCAGTACTTC.

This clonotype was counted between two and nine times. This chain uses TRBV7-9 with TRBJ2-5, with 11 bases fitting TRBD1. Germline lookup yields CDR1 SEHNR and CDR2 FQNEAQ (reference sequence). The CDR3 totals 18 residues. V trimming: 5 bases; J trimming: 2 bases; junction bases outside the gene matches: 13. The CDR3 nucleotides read TGTGCCAGCAGCCCCCGGACAGGGGGCATAAGGAATCAAGAGACCCAGTACTTC. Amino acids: CASSPRTGGIRNQETQYF.

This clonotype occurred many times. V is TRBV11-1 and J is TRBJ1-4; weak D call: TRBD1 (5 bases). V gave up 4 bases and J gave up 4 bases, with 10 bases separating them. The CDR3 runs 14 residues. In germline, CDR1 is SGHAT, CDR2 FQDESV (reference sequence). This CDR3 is CASSSGTGNEKLFF. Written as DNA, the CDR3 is TGTGCCAGCAGCTCCGGGACGGGTAATGAAAAACTGTTTTTT.

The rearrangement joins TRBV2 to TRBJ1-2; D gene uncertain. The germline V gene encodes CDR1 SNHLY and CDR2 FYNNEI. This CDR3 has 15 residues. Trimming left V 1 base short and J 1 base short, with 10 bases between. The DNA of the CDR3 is TGTGCCAGCAGTGAAGGGCGGTCCCATAACTATGGCTACACCTTC. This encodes CASSEGRSHNYGYTF.

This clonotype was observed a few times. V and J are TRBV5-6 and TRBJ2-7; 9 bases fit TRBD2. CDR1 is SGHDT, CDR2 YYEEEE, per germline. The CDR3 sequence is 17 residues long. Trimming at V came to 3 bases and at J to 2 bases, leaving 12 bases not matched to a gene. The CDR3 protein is CASSSTLSGGPPYEQYV. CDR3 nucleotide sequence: TGTGCCAGCAGCTCCACCTTAAGCGGGGGGCCCCCCTACGAGCAGTACGTC.

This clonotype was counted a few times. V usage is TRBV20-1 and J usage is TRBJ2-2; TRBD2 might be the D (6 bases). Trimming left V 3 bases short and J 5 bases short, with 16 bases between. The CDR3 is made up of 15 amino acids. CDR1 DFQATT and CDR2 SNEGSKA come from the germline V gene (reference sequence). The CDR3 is CSARSGLRITGELFF. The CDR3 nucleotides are TGCAGTGCTAGGTCGGGACTTAGAATTACCGGGGAGCTGTTTTTT.

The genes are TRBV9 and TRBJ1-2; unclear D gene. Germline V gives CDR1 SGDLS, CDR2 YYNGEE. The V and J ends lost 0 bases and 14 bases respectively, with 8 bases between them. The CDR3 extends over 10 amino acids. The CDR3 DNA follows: TGTGCCAGCAGCGTAGGGGCCTTTACCTTC. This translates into CASSVGAFTF.

CDR3 protein: CASNSDLADTQYF. The DNA for the CDR3 is TGTGCCAGCAACAGTGATCTGGCCGATACGCAGTATTTT. This chain connects TRBV7-3 to TRBJ2-3, with D hard to call. V was shortened by 7 bases and J by 6 bases, with 14 bases between the two germline ends. The germline CDR1 and CDR2 sequences are SGHTA and FQGTGA. This CDR3 contains 13 residues.

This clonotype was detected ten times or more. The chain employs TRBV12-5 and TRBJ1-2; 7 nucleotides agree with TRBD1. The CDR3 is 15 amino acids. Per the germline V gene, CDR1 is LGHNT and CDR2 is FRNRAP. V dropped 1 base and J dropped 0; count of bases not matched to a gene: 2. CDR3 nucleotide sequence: TGTGCTAGTGGTTTGGGGGACAGAGCTAACTATGGCTACACCTTC. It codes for CASGLGDRANYGYTF. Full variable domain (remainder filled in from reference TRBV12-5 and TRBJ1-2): DARVTQTPRHKVTEMGQEVTMRCQPILGHNTVFWYRQTMMQGLELLAYFRNRAPLDDSGMPKDRFSAEMPDATLATLKIQPSEPRDSAVYFCASGLGDRANYGYTFGSGTRLTVV.